Listed below are T cell receptor beta chains from one sample, sequenced in a study of T cells expressing NK-cell markers. TCRdb re-called the 5' RACE reads; every CDR3 protein appears as one record, without DNA. Its clone listing holds 450,000 to 600,000 distinct CDR3 sequences. The material sequenced was blood T cells: a sorted CD56 or NKG2C T cell subset, CD4+ or CD8+ T cells, or bulk PBMC T cells (not recorded which). Receptor source: a man aged 18 to 35 in good health. CDR3s include the opening cysteine and the closing phenylalanine or tryptophan. Each record gives: V gene, J gene, CDR3 protein.

V gene: TRBV12-3/TRBV12-4; J gene: TRBJ1-4; CDR3 protein: CASSKDRGANEKLFF
V gene: TRBV5-6; J gene: TRBJ1-3; CDR3 protein: CASMLGSGNTIYF
V gene: TRBV19; J gene: TRBJ2-3; CDR3 protein: CASGGGSADTQYF
V gene: TRBV10-3; J gene: TRBJ2-2; CDR3 protein: CAISESGGTGELFF
V gene: TRBV7-2; J gene: TRBJ2-5; CDR3 protein: CASRTGLIQETQYF
V gene: TRBV29-1; J gene: TRBJ2-1; CDR3 protein: CSVVAAPLNEQFF
V gene: TRBV7-2; J gene: TRBJ2-7; CDR3 protein: CASSKTSGSYEQYF
V gene: TRBV25-1; J gene: TRBJ2-7; CDR3 protein: CASSGTGGPYEQYF
V gene: TRBV24-1; J gene: TRBJ1-2; CDR3 protein: CAPMTGDGYTF
V gene: TRBV6-2/TRBV6-3; J gene: TRBJ1-6; CDR3 protein: CASSPARDNYNSPLHF
V gene: TRBV29-1; J gene: TRBJ1-1; CDR3 protein: CSGIRGTEAFF
V gene: TRBV20-1; J gene: TRBJ2-7; CDR3 protein: CSARVSLEQYF
V gene: TRBV20-1; J gene: TRBJ1-4; CDR3 protein: CSAGGGLRDEKLFF
V gene: TRBV19; J gene: TRBJ2-1; CDR3 protein: CASSISGGVPPYNEQFF
V gene: TRBV9; J gene: TRBJ1-4; CDR3 protein: CASSGGSAEKLFF
V gene: TRBV28; J gene: TRBJ2-7; CDR3 protein: CASKIGPAYEQYF
V gene: TRBV29-1; J gene: TRBJ2-7; CDR3 protein: CSVRGSRDRDSYEQYF
V gene: TRBV11-2; J gene: TRBJ2-3; CDR3 protein: CASSLEGGPGLAGLQYF
V gene: TRBV12-3/TRBV12-4; J gene: TRBJ2-3; CDR3 protein: CASSPGRLAGPASTDTQYF
V gene: TRBV13; J gene: TRBJ1-5; CDR3 protein: CASSSATGGWNQPQHF
V gene: TRBV7-2; J gene: TRBJ2-5; CDR3 protein: CASSLERLTPTQYF
V gene: TRBV6-5; J gene: TRBJ2-1; CDR3 protein: CASSYSTGRTSGKEQFF
V gene: TRBV6-6; J gene: TRBJ2-7; CDR3 protein: CASSYRWDGEQYF
V gene: TRBV11-2; J gene: TRBJ2-1; CDR3 protein: CASSYARLAGNEQFF
V gene: TRBV5-1; J gene: TRBJ2-1; CDR3 protein: CASSLVQTLSSYNEQFF
V gene: TRBV7-8; J gene: TRBJ2-5; CDR3 protein: CASSSGLEQETQYF
V gene: TRBV6-1; J gene: TRBJ2-7; CDR3 protein: CASRAPSSYEQYF
V gene: TRBV20-1; J gene: TRBJ1-5; CDR3 protein: CSASPGGRSNQPQHF
V gene: TRBV30; J gene: TRBJ2-7; CDR3 protein: CAWRGTPGNEQYF
V gene: TRBV5-1; J gene: TRBJ1-5; CDR3 protein: CASSLGLGGDQPQHF
V gene: TRBV12-3/TRBV12-4; J gene: TRBJ1-4; CDR3 protein: CASSSHRGLGEKLFF
V gene: TRBV27; J gene: TRBJ2-5; CDR3 protein: CASSTGTSGSWETQYF
V gene: TRBV12-3/TRBV12-4; J gene: TRBJ2-2; CDR3 protein: CASSLGAGVGELFF
V gene: TRBV15; J gene: TRBJ2-3; CDR3 protein: CATSVGGTQYF